This T cell receptor (beta chain) comes out of a study of regulatory T cells in long-lasting Graves disease. For the study at large: Persistence in Graves' disease required over 5 years of antithyroid drugs plus positive TSH receptor antibodies. General study findings and limits: Whereas new patients shared 950 to 1,000 public clonotypes, persistent patients shared more, at under 3,500.

This clonotype has a handful of counts. Antigen: not known. Time point defined: persistent/refractory GD, antithyroid drugs over 5 years with positive TRAb. RNA extracted from PBMCs served as the sequencing template. Patients came through an endocrinology department, and that department was in Xi'an, China. In germline, CDR1 is DFQATT, CDR2 SNEGSKA (reference sequence). Trimming removed 6 bases from V and 1 base from J; junction bases left unmatched: 3. The CDR3 runs 13 residues. Investigators prepared the TCR beta libraries by applying iRepertoire HTBI primers and Arm-PCR of CDR3 regions. TCRdb independently ran MiXCR on the multiplex PCR reads; one entry per CDR3 protein. The sample includes some 330,000 distinct CDR3 sequences, roughly 20% of them seen just once.

The sequencing used peripheral blood mononuclear cells (PBMCs), collected when the disease was refractory, from a patient treated with antithyroid drugs. The clonotype was recovered from a woman aged 40 to 49 with Graves disease. The rearrangement joins TRBV20-1 to TRBJ2-3, with TRBD2 identical over 8 bases. In nucleotides, the CDR3 is TGCAGTGCGGTACTAGCGGGCACAGATACGCAGTATTTT. It translates to CSAVLAGTDTQYF.